Detailed here is one T cell receptor (beta chain). The entry originates in a study of blood T cell repertoires in COVID-19. The method was immunoSEQ multiplex PCR; TCRdb's version includes in-frame clones alone and lacks a portion of them. The data contain 150,000 to 200,000 clones, about 90% of them singletons. Sequenced sample: PBMCs or T cells enriched from blood (not recorded which). The TCR was taken from a human donor with acute COVID-19. The donor label of this sample is uncertain.

The DNA of the CDR3 is TGTGCCAGCACCGTTTACCGGCTTAACAGGGGGCCTGGGGCCAACGTCCTGACTTTC. It yields the protein CASTVYRLNRGPGANVLTF. V gene TRBV7-8 combines with J gene TRBJ2-6; the match to TRBD1 covers 9 bases. The V gene's germline CDR1 is SGHVS and CDR2 FQNEAQ. The junction had 15 bases not matched to a gene; V was cut back by 7 bases and J by 2 bases. The CDR3 totals 19 residues.